The rows below give T cell receptor beta chains drawn from one sample of a study of cytomegalovirus exposure and HLA in healthy donors. Sequencing used immunoSEQ multiplex PCR; TCRdb keeps in-frame clones, though not all of them. Recorded for this sample: 190,000 or so clones. The sample was PBMCs. These receptors were collected from a boy between 5 and 17 years old in good health and CMV-seronegative. The CDR3 runs from the conserved cysteine through the conserved F or W. A D gene is named only where the DNA matches it firmly.

. TRBJ1-6 TRBV4-3 CASSQGASYNSPLHF TGCGCCAGCAGCCAAGGGGCCTCCTATAATTCACCCCTCCACTTT
. TRBJ1-2 TRBV6-5 CASSYSYRGVHYGYTF TGTGCCAGCAGTTACTCGTATCGGGGGGTCCACTATGGCTACACCTTC
TRBD1 TRBJ1-6 TRBV19 CASSSRDRFYNSPLHF TGTGCCAGTAGTAGCCGGGACAGATTTTATAATTCACCCCTCCACTTT
TRBD2 TRBJ2-5 TRBV5-1 CASSLARGGQDTQYF TGCGCCAGCAGCCTAGCGCGGGGGGGACAAGATACCCAGTACTTC
. TRBJ2-1 TRBV7-9 CASSYIGGGAAYNEQFF TGTGCCAGCAGCTACATAGGCGGAGGGGCCGCCTACAATGAGCAGTTCTTC
TRBD1 TRBJ2-3 TRBV4-2 CASSRPDRERVLSTDTQYF TGTGCCAGCAGCCGACCTGACAGGGAAAGGGTCCTTAGCACAGATACGCAGTATTTT
TRBD2 TRBJ2-7 TRBV7-9 CAISLGGASYEQYF TGTGCCATTTCGCTCGGGGGGGCCTCCTACGAGCAGTACTTC
TRBD2 TRBJ2-3 TRBV6-4 CASSDSGSGTDTQYF TGTGCCAGCAGTGATAGCGGGTCGGGCACAGATACGCAGTATTTT
. TRBJ2-3 TRBV7-3 CASSLIPIAPGPTDTQYF TGTGCCAGCAGCTTAATCCCAATCGCCCCAGGCCCCACAGATACGCAGTATTTT
. TRBJ2-7 TRBV5-1 CASSLLRSGISTYEQYF TGCGCCAGCAGCTTGCTCCGGTCAGGAATCTCAACCTACGAGCAGTACTTC
. TRBJ2-5 TRBV5-5 CASSRGGNQETQYF TGTGCCAGCAGCAGGGGGGGAAACCAAGAGACCCAGTACTTC
TRBD1 TRBJ1-2 TRBV7-3 CASSPEGTGRGGYTF TGTGCCAGCAGCCCCGAGGGGACAGGGAGAGGCGGCTACACCTTC
TRBD1 TRBJ1-2 TRBV4-2 CASTQMTGHDSYTF TGTGCCAGCACCCAGATGACAGGGCACGATAGCTACACCTTC
. TRBJ1-2 TRBV6-5 CASSLYRGANYGYTF TGTGCCAGCAGCCTTTACCGGGGAGCTAACTATGGCTACACCTTC
TRBD2 TRBJ2-1 TRBV9 CASSVLAGGGNEQFF TGTGCCAGCAGCGTGCTAGCGGGGGGAGGGAATGAGCAGTTCTTC
. TRBJ2-2 TRBV6-6 CASSYVSTGELFF TGTGCCAGCAGTTATGTGAGCACCGGGGAGCTGTTTTTT
. TRBJ1-3 TRBV5-1 CASSSEFFGNTIYF TGCGCCAGCAGCTCGGAGTTCTTCGGAAACACCATATATTTT
TRBD1 TRBJ2-7 TRBV6-5 CASSSGTGLSEQYF TGTGCCAGCAGTTCCGGGACAGGCCTCTCCGAGCAGTACTTC
TRBD1 TRBJ1-3 TRBV5-1 CASSQGTGGYGNTIYF TGCGCCAGCAGCCAAGGGACAGGGGGCTATGGAAACACCATATATTTT
TRBD2 TRBJ2-1 TRBV6-1 CASSESGGASNEQFF TGTGCCAGCAGTGAAAGCGGGGGGGCGAGTAATGAGCAGTTCTTC
. TRBJ1-1 TRBV19 CASSTGLNTEAFF TGTGCCAGTAGTACAGGGCTGAACACTGAAGCTTTCTTT
. TRBJ1-2 TRBV19 CASSIGDGYTF TGTGCCAGTAGTATCGGGGATGGCTACACCTTC
. TRBJ2-2 TRBV11-3 CASSPGTNTGELFF TGTGCCAGCAGCCCCGGGACGAACACCGGGGAGCTGTTTTTT
TRBD2 TRBJ2-1 TRBV4-1 CASSQDLLAGGKQFF TGCGCCAGCAGCCAAGATCTTTTAGCGGGGGGGAAGCAGTTCTTC
. TRBJ1-1 TRBV5-4 CATGGATDRNTEAFF TGTGCCACCGGGGGGGCGACAGACCGAAACACTGAAGCTTTCTTT
. TRBJ1-6 TRBV6-5 CASSYKQNGNSPLHF TGTGCCAGCAGTTACAAGCAAAACGGGAATTCACCCCTCCACTTT
. TRBJ1-1 TRBV7-8 CASSSGWGEAFF TGTGCCAGCAGCTCGGGGTGGGGTGAAGCTTTCTTT
. TRBJ1-1 TRBV21-1 CASSKGATEAFF TGTGCCAGCAGCAAAGGGGCCACTGAAGCTTTCTTT